One sample yielded the 2 T cell receptor beta chains listed below, sequenced in a study of cytomegalovirus exposure and HLA in healthy donors. Vbeta (60) and Jbeta (13) primers were used in the PCR. Method: immunoSEQ multiplex PCR; TCRdb's copy keeps in-frame clones and lacks some. The sample lists about 190,000 clones, about 89% occurring once. Specimen: PBMCs. Receptors were obtained from a man aged 25 to 45 in good health and CMV-seronegative.

The genes are TRBV29-1 and TRBJ2-1, with TRBD2 identical over 11 bases. The CDR3 consists of 15 residues. Germline CDR1 is SQVTM and CDR2 is ANQGSEA. Trimming removed 6 bases from V and 8 bases from J; junction bases left unmatched: 12. The CDR3 region is CSVGQLAGVPYEQFF. The CDR3 DNA reads as TGCAGCGTCGGACAACTAGCGGGAGTCCCCTATGAGCAGTTCTTC.

The J gene is TRBJ2-7, the V gene TRBV30; 7 bases map to TRBD1. Germline trimming cut 2 bases from V and 3 bases from J; bases unmatched to any gene: 4. Looked up from germline, CDR1 is GTSNPN and CDR2 is SVGIG (reference sequence). The CDR3 contains 13 residues. The CDR3 is CAWSPDRLYEQYF. The CDR3 nucleotides are TGTGCCTGGAGTCCGGACAGGCTCTACGAGCAGTACTTC.